One sample yielded the 30 T cell receptor beta chains listed below, sequenced in a study of neurological immune-mediated disorders. TCRdb reanalysed the 5' RACE reads using MiXCR and keeps one entry per CDR3 protein. The table lists more than 75,000 distinct CDR3 sequences, roughly 4.5% of them singletons. Stated time point: longitudinal time-point 3. The sample was PBMCs. The receptors were sampled from a woman aged 55-70 years with multiple sclerosis.

This clonotype appeared many times. This sequence joins TRBV9 and TRBJ1-2; weak D call: TRBD1 (6 bases). CDR1 and CDR2 (germline): SGDLS, YYNGEE. The ends were cut back, 3 bases at V and 2 bases at J, with 17 bases in the middle. The CDR3 sequence is 16 residues long. The CDR3 loop reads CASSALRTGKNYGYTF. The CDR3 DNA is TGTGCCAGCAGCGCGCTCAGAACAGGGAAAAACTATGGCTACACCTTC.

The table lists this clonotype with many counts. The V call is TRBV12-3 or TRBV12-4, the J call TRBJ2-6, with TRBD1 matching 7 bases. The CDR3 covers 18 residues. V shed 7 bases, J shed 0 bases, and the junction held 12 bases outside the gene matches. The CDR3 DNA follows: TGTGCCAGCACCTCCCCGGGACAGTTTTTCTCTGGGGCCAACGTCCTGACTTTC. This gives the protein CASTSPGQFFSGANVLTF.

This clonotype was recorded many times. This chain joins TRBV12-3 or TRBV12-4 and TRBJ2-5, with 10 bases fitting TRBD2. The V segment lost 3 bases and the J segment 5 bases; nucleotides outside the gene matches: 6. The CDR3 runs to 15 residues. The CDR3 spells CASSLLAGVRETQYF. For the CDR3, the DNA is TGTGCCAGCAGTTTGCTAGCGGGGGTGAGGGAGACCCAGTACTTC.

There are many counts of this clonotype. The rearrangement joins TRBV5-1 to TRBJ1-4; no firm D call. Germline loops: CDR1 SGHRS, CDR2 YFSETQ. This CDR3 has 11 amino acids. The germline V and J ends were trimmed by 5 bases and 4 bases, with 3 bases remaining between them. Here the CDR3 reads CASRSNEKLFF. CDR3 DNA: TGCGCCAGCAGAAGTAATGAAAAACTGTTTTTT.

This clonotype was seen many times. This chain uses TRBV28 with TRBJ2-7; 8 bases are shared with TRBD1. CDR3 size: 17 residues. J gave up 3 bases and V 4 bases, and 14 bases lay outside the gene matches. Germline V gives CDR1 MDHEN, CDR2 SYDVKM. The CDR3 sequence: CASSSPHSGTGIYEQYF. DNA of the CDR3: TGTGCCAGCAGTTCCCCACACTCCGGGACAGGAATCTACGAGCAGTACTTC. Looking up the rest from reference TRBV28 and TRBJ2-7 gives the full variable domain: DVKVTQSSRYLVKRTGEKVFLECVQDMDHENMFWYRQDPGLGLRLIYFSYDVKMKEKGDIPEGYSVSREKKERFSLILESASTNQTSMYLCASSSPHSGTGIYEQYFGPGTRLTVT.

This clonotype was seen at least ten times. The genes are TRBV6-5 and TRBJ2-1; D may be TRBD1 (6 bases). The CDR3 sequence is 15 residues long. Germline V gene sequence: CDR1 MNHEY, CDR2 SVGAGI. V dropped 0 bases and J dropped 8 bases, with 14 bases sitting between them. The chain's CDR3 is CASSYSRGSSDEQFF. CDR3 nucleotide sequence: TGTGCCAGCAGTTACTCCAGGGGAAGTAGTGATGAGCAGTTCTTC.

This clonotype was detected many times. The chain has TRBV3-1 and TRBJ1-4; D is uncertain. Germline V gene lookup returns CDR1 LGHDT and CDR2 YNNKEL (reference sequence). V was shortened by 1 base and J by 2 bases, with 23 bases between the two germline ends. This CDR3 is 20 amino acids long. The CDR3 loop reads CASSQGSWEDFRSTNEKLFF. The CDR3, as DNA: TGTGCCAGCAGCCAAGGTTCGTGGGAGGACTTTCGGTCGACTAATGAAAAACTGTTTTTT.

The sample holds many counts of this clonotype. The chain links TRBV7-2 to TRBJ1-5, with D uncertain. The CDR3 consists of 14 residues. Germline loops: CDR1 SGHTA, CDR2 FQGNSA. Trimming removed 1 base at V and 2 bases at J, with 6 bases between. CDR3 nucleotide sequence: TGTGCCAGCAGCTTAGTGGGTCGCAATCAGCCCCAGCATTTT. Amino acids: CASSLVGRNQPQHF.

In this sample, this clonotype turned up many times. V is TRBV5-1 and J is TRBJ2-1; 10 bases are shared with TRBD2. Germline CDR1 SGHRS, CDR2 YFSETQ. This CDR3 has 15 residues. The junction had 4 bases not matched to a gene; V was cut back by 0 bases and J by 7 bases. The CDR3 DNA sequence: TGCGCCAGCAGCTTGGTAGCGGGGGGAGAGAATGAGCAGTTCTTC. It translates to CASSLVAGGENEQFF. The complete variable domain, with remaining parts taken from reference TRBV5-1 and TRBJ2-1, reads KAGVTQTPRYLIKTRGQQVTLSCSPISGHRSVSWYQQTPGQGLQFLFEYFSETQRNKGNFPGRFSGRQFSNSRSEMNVSTLELGDSALYLCASSLVAGGENEQFFGPGTRLTVL.

This clonotype was counted ten times or more. The rearrangement links TRBV5-5 to TRBJ2-7; D is possibly TRBD2 (5 bases). This CDR3 region has 15 residues. The V and J ends lost 0 bases and 2 bases respectively, with 12 bases between them. CDR1 is SGHKS and CDR2 is YYEKEE in the germline V gene (reference sequence). DNA for the CDR3: TGTGCCAGCAGCTTGGGCCCGGGATCAACCTACGAGCAGTACTTC. Translated, it gives CASSLGPGSTYEQYF.

This clonotype was seen repeatedly, ten times or more. The chain carries TRBV4-2 and TRBJ1-4, with D unresolved. With 5 bases removed from V and 2 bases from J, the gap between germline ends came to 6 bases. This CDR3 is built from 13 residues. Germline V lookup: CDR1 LGHNA, CDR2 YNFKEQ. The CDR3 DNA reads as TGTGCCAGCAGCTCCACCACTAATGAAAAACTGTTTTTT. Translation gives CASSSTTNEKLFF.

The chain couples TRBV5-1 to TRBJ1-3, with D unresolved. This CDR3 is 15 amino acids long. V lost 4 bases, J lost 3 bases, and 14 bases lay in between. From germline, CDR1 is SGHRS and CDR2 YFSETQ. The CDR3 DNA follows: TGCGCCAGCAGCCCAGACGGGGATTTTGGAAACACCATATATTTT. Amino acids: CASSPDGDFGNTIYF.

This clonotype was seen at least ten times. The chain has TRBV27 and TRBJ2-2; tentative D call: TRBD1 (6 bases). V shed 4 bases and J shed 9 bases, with 15 bases lying between them. CDR3 length: 14 residues. The germline CDR1 and CDR2 sequences are MNHEY and SMNVEV (reference sequence). CDR3 loop: CASSSNQGHRELFF. The CDR3 region has the DNA TGTGCCAGCAGTTCGAACCAGGGGCACCGGGAGCTGTTTTTT.

This clonotype was counted ten times or more. V is TRBV6-5 and J is TRBJ2-1; the D gene is possibly TRBD1 (6 bases). V was pared by 6 bases and J by 2 bases, with 14 bases between. The CDR3 has 15 residues. CDR1 and CDR2 (germline): MNHEY, SVGAGI. Written as DNA, the CDR3 is TGTGCCAGCAGATTTACAGGGAACCCCTACAATGAGCAGTTCTTC. Its protein is CASRFTGNPYNEQFF.

This clonotype occurred many times. The J gene is TRBJ2-1, the V gene TRBV25-1; no clear D gene. The germline gives CDR1 MGHDK, CDR2 SYGVNS. Trimming took off 4 bases at V and 4 bases at J, with 11 bases between the two ends. The CDR3 loop spans 14 amino acids. CDR3 nucleotides: TGTGCCAGCAGTGGTGGGCCAATTTACAATGAGCAGTTCTTC. This encodes CASSGGPIYNEQFF.

This clonotype showed up many times. The V gene is TRBV12-3 or TRBV12-4, the J gene TRBJ2-2; possibly TRBD1 or TRBD2 for D (5 bases each). The length of the CDR3 is 11 residues. V lost 10 bases to trimming and J lost 7 bases, with 10 bases between them. CDR3 protein: CATGQGGELFF. CDR3 sequence (DNA): TGTGCCACGGGGCAAGGCGGGGAGCTGTTTTTT.

This clonotype was counted ten times or more. This chain connects TRBV20-1 to TRBJ1-6, with a tentative D call TRBD1 (6 bases). V was clipped by 6 bases and J by 0 bases, with 15 bases between them. Per germline, CDR1 DFQATT and CDR2 SNEGSKA (reference sequence). This CDR3 region has 16 residues. CDR3: CSAGEGGPSYNSPLHF. The CDR3 region has the DNA TGCAGTGCCGGGGAGGGGGGTCCCTCCTATAATTCACCCCTCCACTTT.

This clonotype has only a few counts. This chain connects TRBV19 to TRBJ2-1, with 7 bases matching TRBD1. J was trimmed by 9 bases and V by 5 bases; bases with no gene match: 4. Looked up from germline, CDR1 is LNHDA and CDR2 is SQIVND (reference sequence). This CDR3 comprises 12 residues. The CDR3 DNA sequence: TGTGCCAGTAGTCAGGGGGTCCGTGAGCAGTTCTTC. This translates into CASSQGVREQFF.

This clonotype was counted ten times or more. The chain joins TRBV4-1 to TRBJ1-3; D uncertain. The V gene lost 1 base and the J gene lost 0 bases, with 10 bases spanning the gap. Germline values: CDR1 MGHRA, CDR2 YSYEKL. The CDR3 runs to 16 residues. CDR3 loop: CASSQATGNSGNTIYF. CDR3 DNA: TGCGCCAGCAGCCAAGCGACCGGAAACTCTGGAAACACCATATATTTT.

This clonotype appeared many times. This chain links TRBV20-1 with TRBJ2-1, with 8 bases matching TRBD2. Trimming removed 1 base from V and 6 bases from J; junction bases left unmatched: 11. Per germline, CDR1 DFQATT and CDR2 SNEGSKA (reference sequence). The CDR3 is 16 amino acids. CDR3 protein: CSARVLGGGAGNEQFF. Written as DNA, the CDR3 is TGCAGTGCTAGAGTCCTCGGGGGGGGCGCAGGCAATGAGCAGTTCTTC.

This clonotype showed up many times. The J gene is TRBJ2-4, the V gene TRBV5-4; the D gene is possibly TRBD2 (6 bases). Trimming pared 4 bases from V and 7 bases from J, leaving 18 bases between. Germline V gene data show CDR1 as SGHNT and CDR2 as YYREEE (reference sequence). This CDR3 spans 15 amino acids. This chain's CDR3 is CASSPVGGKGNIQYF. The CDR3 nucleotides are TGTGCCAGCAGCCCGGTGGGGGGAAAGGGGAACATTCAGTACTTC.

This clonotype showed up many times. V usage is TRBV7-9 and J usage is TRBJ2-5; 13 nucleotides align to TRBD2. V lost 5 bases and J lost 7; bases outside the gene matches: 7. The length of the CDR3 is 15 residues. Germline-derived CDR1 and CDR2 are SEHNR and FQNEAQ (reference sequence). The CDR3 sequence: CASSPGTSGAWTQYF. CDR3 coding DNA: TGTGCCAGCAGCCCCGGGACTAGCGGGGCTTGGACCCAGTACTTC.

This clonotype has ten or more counts. The V gene is TRBV27, the J gene TRBJ1-2, with 8 positions matching TRBD1. Trimming took 6 bases from V and 4 from J; bases not matched to a gene: 7. This CDR3 has 14 amino acids. CDR1 is MNHEY, CDR2 SMNVEV, per germline (reference sequence). CDR3 sequence reads: CASRRQGNLYGYTF. The CDR3 nucleotides are TGTGCCAGCAGGCGACAGGGGAACCTCTATGGCTACACCTTC.

This clonotype was picked up many times. The chain has TRBV5-1 and TRBJ2-1, with 12 bases aligning to TRBD2. In germline, CDR1 is SGHRS, CDR2 YFSETQ. This CDR3 contains 16 residues. The trim removed 5 bases at V and 0 bases at J, leaving 3 bases unmatched. CDR3 sequence reads: CASRGTSGFSYNEQFF. CDR3 nucleotide sequence: TGCGCCAGCAGGGGGACTAGCGGGTTCTCCTACAATGAGCAGTTCTTC.

This clonotype was seen ten or more times. This chain connects TRBV11-2 to TRBJ1-2, with D possibly being TRBD1 (6 bases). V shed 1 base and J shed 6 bases, with 9 bases lying between them. The CDR3 spans 13 residues. Germline loops: CDR1 SGHAT, CDR2 FQNNGV. CDR3 sequence reads: CASSLAGAHGYTF. In DNA, the CDR3 is TGTGCCAGCAGCTTAGCAGGGGCGCATGGCTACACCTTC. The complete variable domain, with remaining parts taken from reference TRBV11-2 and TRBJ1-2, reads EAGVAQSPRYKIIEKRQSVAFWCNPISGHATLYWYQQILGQGPKLLIQFQNNGVVDDSQLPKDRFSAERLKGVDSTLKIQPAKLEDSAVYLCASSLAGAHGYTFGSGTRLTVV.

The table lists this clonotype with many counts. J is TRBJ1-2 and V is TRBV27; D is unresolved. Trimming left V 2 bases short and J 0 bases short, with 10 bases between. Germline CDR1 MNHEY, CDR2 SMNVEV (reference sequence). The CDR3 covers 15 residues. The CDR3 here is CASSLAARTNYGYTF. In DNA form, the CDR3 reads TGTGCCAGCAGTTTAGCGGCTCGGACTAACTATGGCTACACCTTC.

This clonotype was counted ten times or more. The chain employs TRBV5-1 and TRBJ2-7; 9 nucleotides line up with TRBD1. This CDR3 is built from 15 residues. Losses at the gene ends were 3 bases for V and 5 bases for J; bases not matched to a gene: 9. Germline-derived CDR1 and CDR2 are SGHRS and YFSETQ. CDR3 nucleotides: TGCGCCAGCAGCTCAACGGGACAGGGAGCCCACGAGCAGTACTTC. Protein product: CASSSTGQGAHEQYF.

This clonotype was seen ten or more times. The V gene is TRBV7-9, the J gene TRBJ2-7, with D possibly called TRBD1 or TRBD2 (6 bases each). This CDR3 is built from 14 residues. Trimming left V 1 base short and J 4 bases short, with 11 bases between. Looked up from germline, CDR1 is SEHNR and CDR2 is FQNEAQ (reference sequence). The CDR3 nucleotides are TGTGCCAGCAGCTTAGGCGGAGGGGGTTACGAGCAGTACTTC. Its protein is CASSLGGGGYEQYF.

Ten or more counts support this clonotype. This rearrangement joins TRBV5-1 to TRBJ2-5, with 8 bases fitting TRBD1. V shed 4 bases, J shed 5 bases, and the junction held 4 bases outside the gene matches. The CDR3 contains 13 residues. Germline V gives CDR1 SGHRS, CDR2 YFSETQ. CDR3 DNA sequence: TGCGCCAGCAGCGCGGACAGGGCGGAGACCCAGTACTTC. It codes for CASSADRAETQYF.

This clonotype has a count of ten or more. CDR3 coding DNA: TGTGCCAGCAGCTTAGTGGCTACGGGCCTCTCCTACGAGCAGTACTTC. Residues: CASSLVATGLSYEQYF. The V and J genes are TRBV11-2 and TRBJ2-7; D gene unclear. The CDR3 sequence is 16 residues long. Trimming left V 1 base short and J 0 bases short, with 13 bases between. Germline V CDR1 and CDR2: SGHAT, FQNNGV.